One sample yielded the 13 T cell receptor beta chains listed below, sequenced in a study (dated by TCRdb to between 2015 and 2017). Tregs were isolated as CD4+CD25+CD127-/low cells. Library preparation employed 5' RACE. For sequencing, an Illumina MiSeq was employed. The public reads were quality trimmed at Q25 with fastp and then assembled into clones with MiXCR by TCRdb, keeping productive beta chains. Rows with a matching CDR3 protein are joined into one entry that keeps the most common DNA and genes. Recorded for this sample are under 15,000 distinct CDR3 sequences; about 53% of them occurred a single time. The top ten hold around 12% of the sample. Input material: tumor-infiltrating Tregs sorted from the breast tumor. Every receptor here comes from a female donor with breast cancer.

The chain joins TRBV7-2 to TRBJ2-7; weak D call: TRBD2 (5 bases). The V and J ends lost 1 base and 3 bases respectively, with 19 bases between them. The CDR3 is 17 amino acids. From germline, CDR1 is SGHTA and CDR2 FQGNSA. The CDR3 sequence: CASSLEAGWVKGYEQYF. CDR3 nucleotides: TGTGCCAGCAGCTTAGAGGCGGGTTGGGTTAAGGGCTACGAGCAGTACTTC.

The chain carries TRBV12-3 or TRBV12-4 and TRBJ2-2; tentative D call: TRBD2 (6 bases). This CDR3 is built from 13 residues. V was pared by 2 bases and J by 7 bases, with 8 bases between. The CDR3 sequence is CASSLIGGGELFF. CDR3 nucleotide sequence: TGTGCCAGCAGTTTAATCGGGGGCGGGGAGCTGTTTTTT.

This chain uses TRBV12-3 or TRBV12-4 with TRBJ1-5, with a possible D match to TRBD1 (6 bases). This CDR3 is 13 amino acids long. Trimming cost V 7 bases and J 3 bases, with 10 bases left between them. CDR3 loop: CASNRQVNQPQHF. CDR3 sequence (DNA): TGTGCCAGCAACCGACAGGTCAATCAGCCCCAGCATTTT.

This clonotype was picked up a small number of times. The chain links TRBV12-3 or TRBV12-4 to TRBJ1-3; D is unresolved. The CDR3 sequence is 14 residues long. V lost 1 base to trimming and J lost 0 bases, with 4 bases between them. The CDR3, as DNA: TGTGCCAGCAGTTTAGGCAGCTCTGGAAACACCATATATTTT. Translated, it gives CASSLGSSGNTIYF.

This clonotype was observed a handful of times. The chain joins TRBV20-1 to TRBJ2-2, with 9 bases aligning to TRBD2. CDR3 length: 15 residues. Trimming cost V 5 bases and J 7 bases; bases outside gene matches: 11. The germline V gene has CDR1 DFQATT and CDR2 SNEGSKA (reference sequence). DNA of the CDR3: TGCAGTGCTCGTACTAGCGGGCAAGGGGGCGGGGAGCTGTTTTTT. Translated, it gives CSARTSGQGGGELFF.

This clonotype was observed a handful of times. The DNA for the CDR3 is TGTGCCAGCAGTTACTCGACTAGCGGTCCTCTGCTGCAGTTCTTC. Protein: CASSYSTSGPLLQFF. The V call is TRBV6-2 or TRBV6-3, the J call TRBJ2-1; 9 bases map to TRBD2. There are 15 residues in the CDR3. Trimming at V came to 0 bases and at J to 12 bases, leaving 9 bases not matched to a gene. Looked up from germline, CDR1 is MNHEY and CDR2 is SVGEGT.

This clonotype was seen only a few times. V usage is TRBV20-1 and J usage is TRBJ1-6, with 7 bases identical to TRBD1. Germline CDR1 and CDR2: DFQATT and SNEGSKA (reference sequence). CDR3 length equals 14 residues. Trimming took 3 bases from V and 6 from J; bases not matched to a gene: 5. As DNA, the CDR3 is TGCAGTGCTAGTCATGGGGACAGTAATTCACCCCTCCACTTT. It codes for CSASHGDSNSPLHF.

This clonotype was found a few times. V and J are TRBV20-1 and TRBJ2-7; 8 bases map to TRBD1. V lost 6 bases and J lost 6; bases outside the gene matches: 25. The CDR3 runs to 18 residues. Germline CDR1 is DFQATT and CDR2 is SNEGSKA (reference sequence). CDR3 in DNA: TGCAGTGCATGGGAGAGACAGGGGACACCATGCCTCCTTGCCGAGCAGTACGTC. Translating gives CSAWERQGTPCLLAEQYV.

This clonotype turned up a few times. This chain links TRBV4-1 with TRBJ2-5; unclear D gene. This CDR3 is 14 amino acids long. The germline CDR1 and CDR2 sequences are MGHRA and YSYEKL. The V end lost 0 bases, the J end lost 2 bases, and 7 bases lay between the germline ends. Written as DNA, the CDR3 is TGCGCCAGCAGCCAAGAGGGCACGCAAGAGACCCAGTACTTC. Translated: CASSQEGTQETQYF.

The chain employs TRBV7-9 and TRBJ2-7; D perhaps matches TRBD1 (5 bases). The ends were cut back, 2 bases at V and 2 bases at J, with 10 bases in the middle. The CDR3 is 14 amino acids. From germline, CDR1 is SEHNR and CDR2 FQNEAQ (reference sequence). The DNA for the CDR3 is TGTGCCAGCAGCTTAAGGCAGGGCCCCTACGAGCAGTACTTC. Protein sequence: CASSLRQGPYEQYF.

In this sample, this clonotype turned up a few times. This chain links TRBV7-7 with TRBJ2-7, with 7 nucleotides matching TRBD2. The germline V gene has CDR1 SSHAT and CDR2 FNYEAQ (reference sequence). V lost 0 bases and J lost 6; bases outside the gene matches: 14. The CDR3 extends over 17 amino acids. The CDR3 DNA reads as TGTGCCAGCAGCTTAGCGGGGGGGGGTCCCGTACGTGTCGAGCAGTACGTC. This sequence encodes CASSLAGGGPVRVEQYV.

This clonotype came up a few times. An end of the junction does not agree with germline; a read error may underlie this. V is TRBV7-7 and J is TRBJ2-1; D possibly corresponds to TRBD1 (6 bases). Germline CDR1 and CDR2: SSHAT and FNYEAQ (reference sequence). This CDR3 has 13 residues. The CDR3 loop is CASSPDSYNEQFF. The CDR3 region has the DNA TGTGCTAGCAGCCCGGACAGTTACAATGAGCAGTTCTTC.

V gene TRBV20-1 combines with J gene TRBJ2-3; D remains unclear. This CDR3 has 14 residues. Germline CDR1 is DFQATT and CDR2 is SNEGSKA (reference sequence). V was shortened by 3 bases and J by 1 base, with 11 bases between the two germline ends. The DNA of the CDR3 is TGCAGTGCTAGCATCAGTGCCCGCACAGATACGCAGTATTTT. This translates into CSASISARTDTQYF.